These T cell receptor beta chains were read from a single sample in a study of CD8 T cells in Susac syndrome. TCRdb re-derived calls from the immunoSEQ multiplex PCR reads in MiXCR, one entry per CDR3 protein. The data show under 300,000 distinct CDR3 sequences, 90% to 96% seen once. Sequencing was done on a sample of CD4+ T cells from PBMCs. The receptors here all came from a human donor with Susac syndrome. CDR3s include the opening cysteine and the closing phenylalanine or tryptophan. A D gene is named only where the DNA matches it firmly. The listing skips clone size in some rows; elsewhere it reads once, few, many or a size class.

clone size	J gene	D gene	V gene	CDR3 DNA	CDR3 protein
NA	TRBJ2-1	TRBD2	TRBV5-4	TGTGCCAGCAGCTTGGCACTAGCGGGAGTGGTCGTCAATGAGCAGTTCTTC	CASSLALAGVVVNEQFF
NA	TRBJ2-1	TRBD2	TRBV5-4	TGTGCCAGCAGCTGGGGACTAGCGGGCAATGAGCAGTTCTTC	CASSWGLAGNEQFF
few	TRBJ2-3	TRBD2	TRBV12-3/TRBV12-4	TGTGCCAGCGCGATAGCGGGAGGGAAAACGCAGTATTTT	CASAIAGGKTQYF
NA	TRBJ2-3	NA	TRBV2	TGTGCCAGCAGTTATAGCATGGATACGCAGTATTTT	CASSYSMDTQYF
NA	TRBJ1-2	NA	TRBV5-6	TGTGCCAGCAGCCCTACTGAAGGGGAATTTTATGGCTACACCTTC	CASSPTEGEFYGYTF
once	TRBJ1-4	NA	TRBV9	TGTGCCAGCAGCGTAGATCTTGAAAAACTGTTTTTT	CASSVDLEKLFF
NA	TRBJ1-3	NA	TRBV29-1	TGCAGCGTTGAAGGTCGGCTCTCTGGAAACACCATATATTTT	CSVEGRLSGNTIYF
NA	TRBJ2-1	NA	TRBV5-1	TGCGCCAGCAGCTTCGGACTCGGAGGCGGGCAGTTCTTC	CASSFGLGGGQFF
NA	TRBJ1-2	TRBD1	TRBV5-4	TGTGCCAGCAGCTCCGGACAGGAGCTCTATGGCTACACCTTC	CASSSGQELYGYTF
NA	TRBJ2-7	NA	TRBV20-1	TGCAGTGCTAGAGTCCTTCACTCTAGCAACGAGCAGTACTTC	CSARVLHSSNEQYF
NA	TRBJ2-1	TRBD2	TRBV29-1	TGCAGCGCTACGCTTAGGGGGACTAGCGGGAGTATCGAAGGGCAGTTCTTC	CSATLRGTSGSIEGQFF
NA	TRBJ2-3	NA	TRBV30	TGTGCCTGGAGTAGAAGCACAGATACGCAGTATTTT	CAWSRSTDTQYF
NA	TRBJ1-4	NA	TRBV27	TGTGCCAGCAGCAGAGGGCTCCTAGGGGAAAAACTGTTTTTT	CASSRGLLGEKLFF
NA	TRBJ2-3	NA	TRBV21-1	TGTGCCAGCAGCCAAAACCATAGTGGCACAGATACGCAGTATTTT	CASSQNHSGTDTQYF
NA	TRBJ2-5	TRBD2	TRBV3-1	TGTGCCAGCAGCCTAGGGGTAGGCGGGAGCCGAGAGACCCAGTACTTC	CASSLGVGGSRETQYF
NA	TRBJ2-7	NA	TRBV5-1	TGCGCCAGCAGCTTGGAGGGGGAGGTGGGGGAGCAGTACTTC	CASSLEGEVGEQYF
NA	TRBJ1-4	NA	TRBV29-1	TGCAGCGTCGGAGACGACGGACTCTTTGAAAAACTGTTTTTT	CSVGDDGLFEKLFF
NA	TRBJ2-3	NA	TRBV6-5	TGTGCCAGCAGTTACTCGAAGTGGGCGACAGATACGCAGTATTTT	CASSYSKWATDTQYF
NA	TRBJ2-2	TRBD1	TRBV3-1	TGTGCCAGCGAAGAGGGGGCAGGGTCCACCGGGGAGCTGTTTTTT	CASEEGAGSTGELFF
NA	TRBJ1-3	NA	TRBV7-2	TGTGCCAGCAGCTGGGTTGGGGGCGACTCTGGAAACACCATATATTTT	CASSWVGGDSGNTIYF
NA	TRBJ2-3	TRBD2	TRBV29-1	TGCAGCGTTTCATCCGGACTAGTAGGCGATACGCAGTATTTT	CSVSSGLVGDTQYF
NA	TRBJ2-1	NA	TRBV29-1	TGCAGCGTTGAGCGGACGTCGTACAATGAGCAGTTCTTC	CSVERTSYNEQFF
NA	TRBJ1-1	NA	TRBV27	TGTGCCAGCAGTTTATATTCGGACACTGAAGCTTTCTTT	CASSLYSDTEAFF
NA	TRBJ2-4	TRBD1	TRBV20-1	TGCAGTGCTAATGGACAGGGTGCTCAGTACTTC	CSANGQGAQYF
NA	TRBJ2-1	NA	TRBV6-6	TGTGCCAGCCTTGGGGACCTTTACTACAATGAGCAGTTCTTC	CASLGDLYYNEQFF
NA	TRBJ2-5	NA	TRBV12-3/TRBV12-4	TGTGCCAGCAGCCCCTGGGGCCCAGAGACCCAGTACTTC	CASSPWGPETQYF
few	TRBJ1-4	TRBD1	TRBV20-1	TGCAGTGCTAGGCCGACAGGGGGCCGTGAAAAACTGTTTTTT	CSARPTGGREKLFF
NA	TRBJ2-3	NA	TRBV30	TGTGCCTGGAGTCCGAAAACCAGCGGGTACACAGATACGCAGTATTTT	CAWSPKTSGYTDTQYF
NA	TRBJ1-5	NA	TRBV7-9	TGTGCCAGCAGCTTAGATAGTCCAGGTCAGCCCCAGCATTTT	CASSLDSPGQPQHF
NA	TRBJ1-5	NA	TRBV12-3/TRBV12-4	TGTGCCAGCAGCTATGGGATGTCAGAGGGTCAGCCCCAGCATTTT	CASSYGMSEGQPQHF
NA	TRBJ2-3	NA	TRBV20-1	TGCAGTGCTCACAGGGAGCTAGGCACAGATACGCAGTATTTT	CSAHRELGTDTQYF
NA	TRBJ2-5	NA	TRBV24-1	TGTGCCACCAGTGATGAAAAGACCCAGTACTTC	CATSDEKTQYF
NA	TRBJ1-5	NA	TRBV6-5	TGTGCCAGCAGCCCAAGGTCCTCTCAGCCCCAGCATTTT	CASSPRSSQPQHF
once	TRBJ1-4	TRBD1	TRBV10-3	TGTGCCATCAGTGACCCGACAGGGAATGAAAAACTGTTTTTT	CAISDPTGNEKLFF